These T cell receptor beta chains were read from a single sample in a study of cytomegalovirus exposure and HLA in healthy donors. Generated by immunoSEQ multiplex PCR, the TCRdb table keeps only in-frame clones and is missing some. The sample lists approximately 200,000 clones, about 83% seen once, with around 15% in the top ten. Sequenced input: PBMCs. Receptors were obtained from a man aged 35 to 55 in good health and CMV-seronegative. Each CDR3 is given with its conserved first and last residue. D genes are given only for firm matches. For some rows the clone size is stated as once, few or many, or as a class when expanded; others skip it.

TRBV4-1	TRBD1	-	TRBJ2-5	TGCGCCAGCAGCCACAATCCGGGACAGGGCCAAGAGACCCAGTACTTC	CASSHNPGQGQETQYF
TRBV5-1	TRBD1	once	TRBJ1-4	TGCGCCAGCAGCCGTGGACAGGGTACGGGTGATAATGAAAAACTGTTTTTT	CASSRGQGTGDNEKLFF
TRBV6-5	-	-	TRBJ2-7	TGTGCCAGCAAATACCTAACCGGGGGACACGAGCAGTACTTC	CASKYLTGGHEQYF
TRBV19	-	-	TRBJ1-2	TGTGCCAGTAGTATTGACGGGAGGGCTCGCTACACCTTC	CASSIDGRARYTF
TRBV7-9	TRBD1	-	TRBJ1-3	TGTGCCAGCACCCCTTGGCTAACAGGGGGCTCTGGAAACACCATATATTTT	CASTPWLTGGSGNTIYF
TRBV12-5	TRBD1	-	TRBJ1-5	TGTGCTAGTGGTCAAGGACAGGGGCCCGGAAGCAATCAGCCCCAGCATTTT	CASGQGQGPGSNQPQHF
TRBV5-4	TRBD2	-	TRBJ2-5	TGTGCCAGCACCCCGGGGGGGGGCCCTGGGGAGACCCAGTACTTC	CASTPGGGPGETQYF
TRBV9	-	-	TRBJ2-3	TGTGCCAGCAGCTACCTGGGGGGAGCGGGTTCGACAGATACGCAGTATTTT	CASSYLGGAGSTDTQYF
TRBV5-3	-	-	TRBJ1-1	TGTGCCAGAAGCTTTGGGCTCTTTGGGAGGAACACTGAAGCTTTCTTT	CARSFGLFGRNTEAFF
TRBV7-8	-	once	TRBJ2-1	TGTGCCAGCAGCCGGGAAAACCGGGACTACAATGAGCAGTTCTTC	CASSRENRDYNEQFF
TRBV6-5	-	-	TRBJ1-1	TGTGCCAGCTCCCGGCTCAGGGGGAACACTGAAGCTTTCTTT	CASSRLRGNTEAFF
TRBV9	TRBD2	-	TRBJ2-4	TGTGCCCGTTCCGGGGGGATCAAAAACATTCAGTACTTC	CARSGGIKNIQYF
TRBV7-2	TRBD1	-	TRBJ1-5	TGTGCCAGCAGCCCGGGACAGGGAAGGAATCAGCCCCAGCATTTT	CASSPGQGRNQPQHF
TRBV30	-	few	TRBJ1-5	TGTGCCTTCATTTCTCGCAGGTTTGTGAATCAGCCCCAGCATTTT	CAFISRRFVNQPQHF
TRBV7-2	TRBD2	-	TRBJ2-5	TGTGCCAGCAGCTCGACTAGCGGGGGGGCCGGAGAGACCCAGTACTTC	CASSSTSGGAGETQYF
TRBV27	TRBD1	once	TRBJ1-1	TGTGCCAGCAGTCTCCGGACAGGATTGAACACTGAAGCTTTCTTT	CASSLRTGLNTEAFF
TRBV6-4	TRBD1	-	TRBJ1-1	TGTGCCAGCAGTGACTCGGGGACAGGGGTTGGCACTGAAGCTTTCTTT	CASSDSGTGVGTEAFF
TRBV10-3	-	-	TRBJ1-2	TGTGCCATCAGTGAGCCAGGGGAAATCGGCTACACCTTC	CAISEPGEIGYTF